This TCR beta chain was recovered during a study of read filtering for tumor transcriptome and immune sequencing. The CDR3 has 15 amino acids. From germline, CDR1 is SGHTA and CDR2 FQGNSA. The junction had 6 bases not matched to a gene; V was cut back by 7 bases and J by 2 bases. This clonotype was observed at least ten times. No antigen is known for it. From 400 to 450 ng of RNA, a library with molecular barcoded alpha/delta and beta/gamma adaptors was made. TCRdb itself ran the reads through MiXCR, one entry per CDR3 protein. The sample lists roughly 67,000 distinct CDR3 sequences, approximately 19% occurring once. Findings of the study overall: Sorted CD138-negative bone marrow cells were not purified T cells.

Bone marrow was sampled from every patient at the time of active disease. This TCR was recovered from a donor at least 40 years old with multiple myeloma. The specimen was a population of CD138-negative cells sorted from bone marrow. The chain is built from TRBV7-2 and TRBJ2-5, with 11 bases aligning to TRBD2. The DNA of the CDR3 is TGTGCCAGCACCCCGGGACTAGCGGCACAAGAGACCCAGTACTTC. Encoded protein: CASTPGLAAQETQYF.